This T cell receptor (beta chain) was recovered during a study of cytomegalovirus exposure and HLA in healthy donors. Study information: A subsequent analysis reported that the 95 to 150 validation repertoires were produced on the same platform that had also been used for the 600 to 700 first-cohort repertoires.

The CDR3 spans 13 residues. V was trimmed by 8 bases and J by 1 base, leaving 10 bases between them. CDR1 is MNHEY, CDR2 SMNVEV, per germline (reference sequence). The assay was immunoSEQ multiplex PCR, and TCRdb's table has in-frame clones only and misses some. Among fewer than 250,000 clones listed, approximately 80% were seen once. The genes are TRBV27 and TRBJ2-3; D may be TRBD1 (5 bases). The receptor was isolated from a woman aged 25 to 39 in good health and CMV-seropositive. The sequencing input was PBMCs. The CDR3 nucleotides are TGTGCCAGCCGTCTACAGGGCACAGATACGCAGTATTTT. The encoded protein is CASRLQGTDTQYF.